A selection of T cell receptor beta chains follows, all from one sample in a study of T cells in Graves' hyperthyroidism and ophthalmopathy. TCRdb re-called the multiplex PCR reads through MiXCR, storing one row per CDR3 protein. Found here are around 350,000 distinct CDR3 sequences, about 18% of them singletons; the top ten hold around 3.4%. The sequencing input was blood. Receptor source: a woman aged 18-30 years with Graves' hyperthyroidism. Each CDR3 is given with its conserved first and last residue. A D gene is named only where the DNA matches it firmly. Expanded clones get a size class; other rows say once, few or many, or leave the size out.

j_call,clone_size,v_call,d_call,cdr3_nt,cdr3_aa
TRBJ1-2,few,TRBV12-3/TRBV12-4,TRBD1,TGTGCCAGCAGTTTTGGGACAGGGTGGCACGGCTACACCTTC,CASSFGTGWHGYTF
TRBJ1-5,many,TRBV20-1,NA,TGCAGTGCCTCCGGACCTTCCCCGAATCAGCCCCAGCATTTT,CSASGPSPNQPQHF
TRBJ1-5,many,TRBV7-6,NA,TGTGCCAGCAGCAAAGGGGGGGGGAATCAGCCCCAGCATTTT,CASSKGGGNQPQHF
TRBJ1-1,NA,TRBV6-1,NA,TGTGCCAGCAGTGAAGCTTACGGATCAGAAGCTTTCTTT,CASSEAYGSEAFF
TRBJ1-1,many,TRBV4-1,NA,TGCGCCAGCAGCCAGAGGACAGACGTCACTGAAGCTTTCTTT,CASSQRTDVTEAFF
TRBJ1-1,many,TRBV3-1,NA,TGTGCCAGCAGCCAAGGGGCCCAGGGCAACACTGAAGCTTTCTTT,CASSQGAQGNTEAFF
TRBJ2-2,many,TRBV7-8,NA,TGTGCCAGCAGGGCGAAAAACGCGAACACCGGGGAGCTGTTTTTT,CASRAKNANTGELFF
TRBJ2-5,many,TRBV6-5,TRBD1,TGTGCCAGCAGTTTGTCGGGACAGGGGCAAGAGACCCAGTACTTC,CASSLSGQGQETQYF
TRBJ1-3,many,TRBV6-2/TRBV6-3,TRBD1,TGTGCCAGCAGCCAAGACAGGGGATTGTCTGGAAACACCATATATTTT,CASSQDRGLSGNTIYF
TRBJ2-7,many,TRBV12-3/TRBV12-4,NA,TGTGCCAGCAGTTTCATCGGACAGTCGCCGTACTTC,CASSFIGQSPYF
TRBJ2-5,many,TRBV4-1,NA,TGCGCCAGCAGCCAAGCGCCTAGGGTTGAGACCCAGTACTTC,CASSQAPRVETQYF
TRBJ2-5,many,TRBV27,TRBD2,TGTGCCAGCAGGCCATGGGGAGGGGCGGGAGAGACCCAGTACTTC,CASRPWGGAGETQYF
TRBJ2-2,NA,TRBV29-1,NA,TGCAGCGTTGTCGGCGGATTGGAGACCGGGGAGCTGTTTTTT,CSVVGGLETGELFF
TRBJ2-2,many,TRBV20-1,NA,TGCAGTGCGCCGGGGCAGTTTGCAGGGGAGCTGTTTTTT,CSAPGQFAGELFF
TRBJ2-2,many,TRBV6-1,NA,TGTGCCAGCAGCTGGACGGTTAGGGCGGACACCGGGGAGCTGTTTTTT,CASSWTVRADTGELFF
TRBJ1-5,NA,TRBV3-1,NA,TGTGCCAGCAGCCAAGATCTCGGGAACAATCAGCCCCAGCATTTT,CASSQDLGNNQPQHF
TRBJ1-2,many,TRBV29-1,NA,TGCAGCGCCGAAGCAGGGTTGGGCTATGGCTACACCTTC,CSAEAGLGYGYTF
TRBJ2-6,many,TRBV19,NA,TGTGCCAGTAGTCGCGGGGCTGGGGCCAACGTCCTGACTTTC,CASSRGAGANVLTF
TRBJ1-1,many,TRBV12-3/TRBV12-4,TRBD1,TGTGCCAGCAGACCCCTTACGACAGGGGAGGTAGGGAACACTGAAGCTTTCTTT,CASRPLTTGEVGNTEAFF
TRBJ1-2,many,TRBV6-5,NA,TGTGCCAGCAGTTCCCTGGTTTCGGGGTCCTATGGCTACACCTTC,CASSSLVSGSYGYTF
TRBJ1-5,many,TRBV15,NA,TGTGCCACCAGGGCGAACAGGGATCAGCCCCAGCATTTT,CATRANRDQPQHF
TRBJ1-5,NA,TRBV6-2/TRBV6-3,NA,TGTGCCAGCAGTTACTCTCTTCGGGGTTGGAATAGCAATCAGCCCCAGCATTTT,CASSYSLRGWNSNQPQHF
TRBJ1-5,NA,TRBV18,NA,TGTGCCAGCTCAGGGGCGGGTAATCAGCCCCAGCATTTT,CASSGAGNQPQHF
TRBJ2-7,NA,TRBV9,NA,TGTGCCAGCAGCGGAGGAACCGGGATCTACGAGCAGTACTTC,CASSGGTGIYEQYF
TRBJ1-1,many,TRBV7-9,TRBD1,TGTGCCAGCAGCTTAGGACGGAGGACAGGGGACACTGAAGCTTTCTTT,CASSLGRRTGDTEAFF
TRBJ2-5,NA,TRBV6-1,NA,TGTGCCAGCAGAGGAGTCATTTGGGGAGAGACCCAGTACTTC,CASRGVIWGETQYF
TRBJ1-3,many,TRBV28,TRBD1,TGTGCCAGCAGTTCGACAGGGGGTCCCTCTGGAAACACCATATATTTT,CASSSTGGPSGNTIYF
TRBJ1-3,few,TRBV11-2,NA,TGTGCCAGCAGCTTAGGTATGAGCTCTGGAAACACCATATATTTT,CASSLGMSSGNTIYF
TRBJ2-5,NA,TRBV28,NA,TGTGCCAGCGGGGATGGGGGGGAGACCCAGTACTTC,CASGDGGETQYF
TRBJ1-2,few,TRBV20-1,TRBD1,TGCAGTGCTAGATTGGGACAGAACTATGGCTACACCTTC,CSARLGQNYGYTF
TRBJ1-2,many,TRBV10-3,TRBD1,TGTGCCATCAGTGAGGGGACAGCCTCTTCCTATGGCTACACCTTC,CAISEGTASSYGYTF
TRBJ2-3,many,TRBV6-4,TRBD2,TGTGCCAGCAGTCCTAGCGGGGAAGGCTCAGATACGCAGTATTTT,CASSPSGEGSDTQYF
TRBJ2-7,NA,TRBV15,NA,TGTGCCACCAGCAGAGATCTTAGAGCATACGAGCAGTACTTC,CATSRDLRAYEQYF
TRBJ1-1,many,TRBV5-1,NA,TGCGCCAGCAGCTTGGCAGGGGCAGCTCAAGCTTTCTTT,CASSLAGAAQAFF
TRBJ2-7,few,TRBV4-1,TRBD1,TGCGCCAGCAGCCAAGAAGTGGGGACAGGGAAGAACGAGCAGTACTTC,CASSQEVGTGKNEQYF
TRBJ1-3,many,TRBV7-6,TRBD1,TGTGCCAGCAGCTCCCCGGGACAGGGAGCTAGAGGAGGAAACACCATATATTTT,CASSSPGQGARGGNTIYF
TRBJ2-5,many,TRBV28,NA,TGTGCCAGCAGTTTGGTCTGGGGCGAGACCCAGTACTTC,CASSLVWGETQYF
TRBJ2-2,NA,TRBV12-3/TRBV12-4,NA,TGTGCCAGCAGCCCTTCTGGGGGCGGCCGCCGGGAGCTGTTTTTT,CASSPSGGGRRELFF
TRBJ1-1,few,TRBV9,NA,TGTGCCAGCAGCCGCCCGGGGAGGACTGAAGCTTTCTTT,CASSRPGRTEAFF
TRBJ2-7,many,TRBV27,NA,TGTGCCAGCAGTTCTCCGACCGACGAGCAGTACTTC,CASSSPTDEQYF
TRBJ1-2,many,TRBV20-1,NA,TGCAGTGGGGGGGCCGACAGCACGAGAGGCTACACCTTC,CSGGADSTRGYTF
TRBJ1-5,many,TRBV28,NA,TGTGCCAGCAGGGACAGAAGGTTTCAGCCCCAGCATTTT,CASRDRRFQPQHF
TRBJ1-5,many,TRBV20-1,NA,TGCAGTGCTAGAGCGCTGGCCAGGGCCGATCGGCCCCAGCATTTT,CSARALARADRPQHF
TRBJ1-2,many,TRBV27,NA,TGTGCCAGCAGCACCTTTTTGGTGGCTAACTATGGCTACACCTTC,CASSTFLVANYGYTF
TRBJ2-5,many,TRBV12-3/TRBV12-4,TRBD1,TGTGCCAGCACCCCGACAGGGGGTTATGAGACCCAGTACTTC,CASTPTGGYETQYF
TRBJ1-2,many,TRBV28,NA,TGTGCCAGCAGTTTAGCCTCTACAGGGAGCACTGGCTACACCTTC,CASSLASTGSTGYTF
TRBJ2-5,many,TRBV6-2/TRBV6-3,TRBD2,TGTGCCAGCGAAGCGGGGGGGCAAGAGACCCAGTACTTC,CASEAGGQETQYF
TRBJ2-4,many,TRBV6-1,NA,TGTGCCAGCAGATCGACCGGGAACGTTGAAAACATTCAGTACTTC,CASRSTGNVENIQYF
TRBJ1-2,many,TRBV29-1,NA,TGCAGCGTGGACTATGGCTACACCTTC,CSVDYGYTF
TRBJ2-5,NA,TRBV6-4,TRBD2,TGTGCCAGCAGTGAGACTAGCGGGGTGCAAGAGACCCAGTACTTC,CASSETSGVQETQYF
TRBJ2-2,few,TRBV4-1,TRBD2,TGCGCCAGCAGCCTCACTAGCGGGGGAAACTCGAACACCGGGGAGCTGTTTTTT,CASSLTSGGNSNTGELFF
TRBJ2-7,NA,TRBV20-1,TRBD2,TGCAGTGCTAGATGTCTAGGACTAGAGAGTAACGAGCAGTACTTC,CSARCLGLESNEQYF
TRBJ2-2,few,TRBV5-1,TRBD2,TGCGCCAGCAGGTTTTCGGGACTAGCGTCAAGCGGGGAGCTGTTTTTT,CASRFSGLASSGELFF
TRBJ1-1,many,TRBV6-2/TRBV6-3,NA,TGTGCCAGCAGTTACTCGTCTTTTGCGGCTTTCTTT,CASSYSSFAAFF
TRBJ2-5,many,TRBV15,NA,TGTGCCACCCTTGAGACGGGGGAACAAGAGACCCAGTACTTC,CATLETGEQETQYF
TRBJ2-5,many,TRBV7-8,NA,TGTGCCAGCAGCTCCAACCCTAAAGAGACCCAGTACTTC,CASSSNPKETQYF
TRBJ2-5,NA,TRBV7-2,TRBD2,TGTGCCAGCACCAAGGCACGCGGGAGCGGAGGAGAGACCCAGTACTTC,CASTKARGSGGETQYF
TRBJ2-7,few,TRBV12-3/TRBV12-4,NA,TGTGCCAGCAGTCCCCAGTCGCAGGGGGGATATTACGAGCAGTACTTC,CASSPQSQGGYYEQYF
TRBJ2-3,few,TRBV11-1,NA,TGTGCCAGCAGCTTAGACAGGGTAGCGTCTGGCACAGATACGCAGTATTTT,CASSLDRVASGTDTQYF
TRBJ2-2,many,TRBV6-5,NA,TGTGCCGCAAGGACCGAGTACACCGGGGAGCTGTTTTTT,CAARTEYTGELFF